The entry below gives a single T cell receptor beta chain sequence along with its context. Germline is not matched at one junction end, which may reflect a read error. The data were taken from a study of tumor-infiltrating lymphocytes in primary liver carcinoma. Study-wide background: Among the tumors, stages were T1-T3 N0M0 and sizes about 4 to 11 cm.

Per germline, CDR1 SGHNT and CDR2 YYREEE (reference sequence). The CDR3 consists of 14 residues. Unsorted bulk tissue (20-30 mg) underwent RNA and DNA co-extraction. Constant-region priming of approximately 0.55 ug total RNA yielded TCR beta cDNA. Library construction for TCR beta comprised three nested multiplex PCR rounds performed with slightly modified ARM-PCR. The study ran its first two PCR rounds for roughly 10 cycles each, using TRBV1-TRBV30 forward primers and a C-beta reverse primer. TCRdb used MiXCR to reprocess the multiplex PCR reads, holding one entry per CDR3 protein. The sample shows 80,000 or so distinct CDR3 sequences, 71% of them seen only once.

The sequence came from an older woman with primary liver carcinoma and hepatitis B virus infection. Material for sequencing was liver tumor tissue from sampling region 4. Subset noted: tumor region T4, right-lateral pole. The chain recombines TRBV5-4 with TRBJ2-5; possibly TRBD2 for D (6 bases). In DNA, the CDR3 is TGTGCCAGCAGCTCCGGCGGGACGTCGGAGACCCGGTACTTC. Translating gives CASSSGGTSETRYF.